This T cell receptor (beta chain) was captured in a study of T cell responses to AZD1222 COVID-19 vaccine. For the study at large: Doses given second, at about 4 or about 12 weeks, were pooled. Findings and caveats of the study: At baseline, just five or six AZD1222 recipients tested seropositive. The donor group comprised mostly white British people and more females; the analysis possibly underestimated clonal diversity. Sampling that yielded the repertoires occurred only after the peak T cell response.

Regarding this clone: No antigen is known for it.

Generated by immunoSEQ multiplex PCR, the TCRdb table keeps only in-frame clones and is missing some. The sample includes 100,000 or so clones, about 89% of them seen just once. From germline, CDR1 is LNHDA and CDR2 SQIVND (reference sequence). V was clipped by 5 bases and J by 0 bases; unmatched bases: 6. This CDR3 contains 15 residues. This TCR derives from an adult in good health. This sample comprised peripheral blood, obtained on day 0 of AZD1222 vaccination. The genes are TRBV19 and TRBJ2-7; 8 bases match TRBD1. CDR3 coding DNA: TGTGCCAGTAGTCCACAGGGGGGAACCTCCTACGAGCAGTACTTC. Protein sequence: CASSPQGGTSYEQYF.